This TCR beta chain derives from a study of CD8 T cells in Susac syndrome. Reverse transcription of about 0.5 to 1 ug RNA was carried out with random hexamers. An immunoSEQ multiplex PCR amplified TCR beta CDR3 over 54 Vbeta and 13 Jbeta. Using its own MiXCR run on the immunoSEQ multiplex PCR reads, TCRdb lists one record per CDR3 protein. Here the sample spans 130,000 to 150,000 distinct CDR3 sequences, approximately 95% being singletons. The individuals used as controls were healthy donors who had been matched for both age and sex. Negative isolation was applied to CD8+ and CD4+ T cells, and FACS enrichment was applied to TEMRA cells. Germline V lookup: CDR1 DFQATT, CDR2 SNEGSKA (reference sequence). The CDR3 runs 16 residues. Unmatched junction bases numbered 11, after V lost 6 bases and J lost 4 bases.

The chain is built from TRBV20-1 and TRBJ2-7, with TRBD2 matching 14 bases. This clonotype originated in a human donor in good health. Material: CD8+ T cells from PBMCs. The CDR3 nucleotides are TGCAGTGCAAAACCGGGACTAGCGGGAGCTACTTACGAGCAGTACTTC. It codes for CSAKPGLAGATYEQYF.